Below, 20 T cell receptor beta chains from the same sample are listed, as sequenced in a study of T cell repertoires in cytomegalovirus infection. TCRdb re-called the reads with MiXCR, one entry per CDR3 protein. The sample records more than 250,000 distinct CDR3 sequences, more than 20% being singletons. The antigens of these receptors remain unknown. Sequencing used cultured PBMCs, obtained from culture after CMV antigen stimulation. The receptors shown here come from a human donor in good health (CMV status not recorded). Some clones in this sample may be carry-over from other donors' samples.

Points on this clonotype: One base away lies a much larger clone, so this may be a sequencing read error. The chain carries TRBV7-2 and TRBJ2-1, with 12 positions matching TRBD2. The germline V gene encodes CDR1 SGHTA and CDR2 FQGNSA. The CDR3 runs 17 residues. CDR3 bases: TGTGCCAGCAGCTTAGCAGGGACTAGCGGGTACTACAATGAGCAGTCCTTC. Encoded protein: CASSLAGTSGYYNEQSF.

A few counts support this clonotype. The chain combines TRBV9 with TRBJ1-6, with 9 bases fitting TRBD1. Losses at the gene ends were 2 bases for V and 9 bases for J; bases not matched to a gene: 6. The germline V gene has CDR1 SGDLS and CDR2 YYNGEE. CDR3 size: 15 residues. The CDR3 coding sequence is TGTGCCAGCAGCGTCGCTGGACAGGGGTTTTCACCCCTCCACTTT. It specifies CASSVAGQGFSPLHF.

The chain is built from TRBV19 and TRBJ1-2, with 7 bases matching TRBD1. CDR1 is LNHDA and CDR2 is SQIVND in the germline V gene (reference sequence). This CDR3 contains 15 residues. V lost 6 bases to trimming and J lost 7 bases; unmatched junction nucleotides: 14. CDR3 amino acids: CASRPKRGQGFGYTF. Written as DNA, the CDR3 is TGTGCCAGTAGGCCTAAAAGGGGGCAGGGTTTTGGCTACACCTTC.

The J gene is TRBJ1-2, the V gene TRBV28; D not resolved. This CDR3 has 12 residues. In germline, CDR1 is MDHEN, CDR2 SYDVKM. Trimming stripped 2 bases from V and 5 bases from J, with 6 bases between. The CDR3 DNA follows: TGTGCCAGCAGTTTAACGGTTTATGGCTACACCTTC. Translation: CASSLTVYGYTF.

This clonotype was counted between two and nine times. The chain combines TRBV4-3 with TRBJ2-5; D gene uncertain. CDR3 length: 14 amino acids. Germline assignment: CDR1 LGHNA and CDR2 YSLEER. V shed 1 base and J shed 5 bases, with 11 bases lying between them. In nucleotides, the CDR3 is TGCGCCAGCAGCCAAGGAGGCAGAGAGGAGACCCAGTACTTC. Its protein product is CASSQGGREETQYF.

The rearrangement uses TRBV12-3 or TRBV12-4 and TRBJ2-6, with 7 nucleotides matching TRBD1. This CDR3 is 17 amino acids long. The V and J ends lost 3 bases and 1 base, in that order; junction bases with no gene match: 6. The CDR3 region is CASSFQGVPSGANVLTF. CDR3 DNA: TGTGCCAGCAGTTTTCAGGGGGTCCCATCTGGGGCCAACGTCCTGACTTTC.

Only a few counts were recorded for this clonotype. The V gene is TRBV30, the J gene TRBJ1-5, with D possibly TRBD1 on 6 matching bases. This CDR3 spans 14 amino acids. The germline gives CDR1 GTSNPN, CDR2 SVGIG (reference sequence). V was shortened by 3 bases and J by 5 bases, with 14 bases between the two germline ends. CDR3 DNA sequence: TGTGCCTGGAGCCCCGGGACATCCGATCAGCCCCAGCATTTT. Its protein is CAWSPGTSDQPQHF.

The V call is TRBV6-8, the J call TRBJ1-2; the D gene is possibly TRBD1 (5 bases). The CDR3 runs 13 residues. With 2 bases removed from V and 7 bases from J, the gap between germline ends came to 11 bases. Germline CDR1 is MNHGY and CDR2 is SAAAGT. In DNA, the CDR3 is TGTGCCAGCAGTTACACACAACAGGCTGGCTACACCTTC. This codes for CASSYTQQAGYTF.

A few counts support this clonotype. The rearrangement uses TRBV7-2 and TRBJ1-3; no firm D call. V was pared by 5 bases and J by 8 bases, with 19 bases between. This CDR3 region has 15 residues. From germline, CDR1 is SGHTA and CDR2 FQGNSA. The CDR3 region has the DNA TGTGCCAGCAGCCTCTACAATACATACTCGGACACCATATATTTT. Translating it yields CASSLYNTYSDTIYF.

This clonotype showed up many times. J is TRBJ2-7 and V is TRBV6-5; 9 positions agree with TRBD2. Germline V gene data show CDR1 as MNHEY and CDR2 as SVGAGI. The V segment lost 2 bases and the J segment 7 bases; nucleotides outside the gene matches: 15. The CDR3 consists of 17 residues. CDR3 bases: TGTGCCAGCAGTTACCAGGCTAGCGGGGCCCTGATGGGGGAGCAGTACTTC. Translating it yields CASSYQASGALMGEQYF.

V gene TRBV15 combines with J gene TRBJ2-7, with TRBD1 matching over 7 bases. Trimming took 4 bases from V and 3 from J; bases not matched to a gene: 6. This CDR3 is 14 amino acids long. Per germline, CDR1 LNHNV and CDR2 YYDKDF (reference sequence). The DNA for the CDR3 is TGTGCCACCAGCACTTACCAGGGGGACTACGAGCAGTACTTC. Protein: CATSTYQGDYEQYF.

This clonotype appeared a few times. V and J are TRBV6-6 and TRBJ2-1; possibly TRBD1 or TRBD2 for D (5 bases each). Trimming removed 5 bases at V and 7 bases at J, with 9 bases between. The germline V gene encodes CDR1 MNHNY and CDR2 SVGAGI (reference sequence). The CDR3 consists of 12 residues. CDR3 DNA sequence: TGTGCCAGCAGTGATTGGGGGAATGAGCAGTTCTTC. Its translation is CASSDWGNEQFF.

This clonotype has a count of ten or more. The V gene is TRBV7-2, the J gene TRBJ2-1; D may match TRBD1 or TRBD2 (6 bases each). This CDR3 has 17 amino acids. V was clipped by 2 bases and J by 8 bases, with 22 bases between them. The germline CDR1 and CDR2 sequences are SGHTA and FQGNSA. CDR3 sequence (DNA): TGTGCCAGCAGCTTACAAGGGGGGTCGGGAACAGCTGATGAGCAGTTCTTC. Translated, it gives CASSLQGGSGTADEQFF.

This clonotype was recorded at least ten times. V usage is TRBV7-2 and J usage is TRBJ2-5; 7 bases are a match to TRBD2. Germline lookup yields CDR1 SGHTA and CDR2 FQGNSA. Trimming took 5 bases from V and 6 from J; bases not matched to a gene: 18. This CDR3 is built from 17 residues. CDR3 residues: CASSARSELGLLQTQYF. The DNA of the CDR3 is TGTGCCAGCAGCGCCAGGTCCGAACTGGGACTACTACAGACCCAGTACTTC.

This clonotype was recorded at least ten times. The rearrangement joins TRBV20-1 to TRBJ2-5, with 11 bases identical to TRBD2. Per the germline V gene, CDR1 is DFQATT and CDR2 is SNEGSKA (reference sequence). Trimming removed 2 bases from V and 2 bases from J; junction bases left unmatched: 7. The CDR3 covers 16 residues. The CDR3: CSARNVAGGGQETQYF. The CDR3 DNA sequence: TGCAGTGCTAGAAACGTAGCGGGAGGGGGGCAAGAGACCCAGTACTTC.

This clonotype turned up a few times. This sequence joins TRBV25-1 and TRBJ1-2; 10 nucleotides align to TRBD1. The CDR3 extends over 16 amino acids. Germline values: CDR1 MGHDK, CDR2 SYGVNS. After removal of 2 bases from V and 4 bases from J, the junction contained 7 bases not matched to a gene. As DNA, the CDR3 is TGTGCCAGCAGTGAAGGACAGGGGGAGGAAGGCTATGGCTACACCTTC. Residues: CASSEGQGEEGYGYTF.

This clonotype was found many times. V and J are TRBV7-8 and TRBJ2-3, with D uncertain. CDR3 length: 16 amino acids. The germline V and J ends were trimmed by 5 bases and 2 bases, with 17 bases remaining between them. Germline CDR1 is SGHVS and CDR2 is FQNEAQ. CDR3 nucleotide sequence: TGTGCCAGCAGCGGCCGAAGATTAGCCAACACAGATACGCAGTATTTT. Its protein product is CASSGRRLANTDTQYF.

The chain has TRBV5-1 and TRBJ1-2; 7 nucleotides match TRBD1. V shed 2 bases and J 2 bases; nucleotides not matched to a gene: 3. The length of the CDR3 is 14 residues. From germline, CDR1 is SGHRS and CDR2 YFSETQ. Here the CDR3 DNA reads TGCGCCAGCAGCTTAGGACAGGACAACTATGGCTACACCTTC. It encodes CASSLGQDNYGYTF.

This clonotype appeared a few times. This chain links TRBV11-3 with TRBJ2-1; 9 bases are shared with TRBD1. The V and J ends lost 1 base and 6 bases, in that order; junction bases with no gene match: 10. CDR3 length: 17 amino acids. CDR1 and CDR2 (germline): SGHNT, YENEEA. The CDR3 region is CASSLGLGTGYFNEQFF. Here the CDR3 DNA reads TGTGCCAGCAGCTTAGGGCTTGGGACAGGGTACTTCAATGAGCAGTTCTTC.

This clonotype was found many times. This chain links TRBV6-2 or TRBV6-3 with TRBJ2-5; 7 bases fit TRBD2. The trim removed 5 bases at V and 0 bases at J, leaving 6 bases unmatched. The CDR3 spans 15 residues. CDR1 is MNHEY and CDR2 is SVGEGT in the germline V gene. CDR3 DNA sequence: TGTGCCAGCAGTCGCGGGAGTGGGTACCAAGAGACCCAGTACTTC. Its protein product is CASSRGSGYQETQYF.